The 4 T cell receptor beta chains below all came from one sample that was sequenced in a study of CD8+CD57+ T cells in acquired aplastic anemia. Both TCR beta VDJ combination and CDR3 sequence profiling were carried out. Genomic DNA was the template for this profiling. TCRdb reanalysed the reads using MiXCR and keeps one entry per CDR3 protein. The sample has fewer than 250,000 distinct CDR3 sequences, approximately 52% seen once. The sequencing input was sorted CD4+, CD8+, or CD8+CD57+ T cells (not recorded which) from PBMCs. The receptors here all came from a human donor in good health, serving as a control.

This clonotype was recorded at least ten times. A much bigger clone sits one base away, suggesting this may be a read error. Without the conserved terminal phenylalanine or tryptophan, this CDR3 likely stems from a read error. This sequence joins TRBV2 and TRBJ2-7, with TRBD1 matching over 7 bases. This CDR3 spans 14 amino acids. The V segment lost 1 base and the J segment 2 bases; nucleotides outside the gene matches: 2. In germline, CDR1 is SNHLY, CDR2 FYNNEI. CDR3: CASSEVGQAYEQYL. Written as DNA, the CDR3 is TGTGCCAGCAGTGAAGTCGGACAGGCCTACGAGCAGTACCTC.

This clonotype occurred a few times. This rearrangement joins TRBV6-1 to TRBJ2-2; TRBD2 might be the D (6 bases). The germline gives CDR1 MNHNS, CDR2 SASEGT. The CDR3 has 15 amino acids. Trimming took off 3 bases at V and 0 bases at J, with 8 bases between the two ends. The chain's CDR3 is CASSEEGTNTGELFF. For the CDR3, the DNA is TGTGCCAGCAGTGAGGAGGGGACGAACACCGGGGAGCTGTTTTTT.

The CDR3 loop reads CASSETRQGSNSPLHF. The DNA of the CDR3 is TGCGCCAGCAGTGAGACCCGACAGGGGAGTAATTCACCCCTCCACTTT. The J gene is TRBJ1-6, the V gene TRBV10-1; 8 bases fit TRBD1. This CDR3 has 16 residues. After removal of 2 bases from V and 6 bases from J, the junction contained 6 bases not matched to a gene. In germline, CDR1 is WNHNN, CDR2 SYGVQD (reference sequence).

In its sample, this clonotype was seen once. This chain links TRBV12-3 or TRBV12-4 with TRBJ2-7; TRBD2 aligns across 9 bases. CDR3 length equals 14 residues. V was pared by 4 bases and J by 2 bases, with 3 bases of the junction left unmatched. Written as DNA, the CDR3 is TGTGCCAGCAGTTCCTCTAGCGGGGCCTACGAGCAGTACTTC. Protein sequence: CASSSSSGAYEQYF.